The T cell receptor (beta chain) under discussion was sequenced for a study of somatic mutations in cytotoxic T cells in rheumatoid arthritis. The CDR3 has 16 residues. J gave up 4 bases and V 1 base, and 7 bases lay outside the gene matches. The V gene's germline CDR1 is GTSNPN and CDR2 SVGIG (reference sequence). This clone was detected once. This table comes from immunoSEQ multiplex PCR, and its TCRdb copy is limited to in-frame clones, with some not included. The sample holds just under 7,500 clones, roughly 90% seen once. The sequenced sample was CD8+ T cells sorted from blood. This chain links TRBV30 with TRBJ2-3; 11 bases align to TRBD2. This TCR derives from a middle-aged man with rheumatoid arthritis. The DNA of the CDR3 is TGTGCCTGGAGTGCCGCTAGCGGGAGGCACCCAGATACGCAGTATTTT. This gives the protein CAWSAASGRHPDTQYF.